This is a list of T cell receptor beta chains from one sample in a study of cytomegalovirus exposure and HLA in healthy donors. The method was immunoSEQ multiplex PCR; TCRdb's version includes in-frame clones alone and lacks a portion of them. The sample lists 150,000 to 250,000 clones, 70% to 80% occurring once. The sample was PBMCs. All receptors come from a girl aged 10 to 17 in good health and CMV-seropositive. Each CDR3 is given with its conserved first and last residue. The D gene is left open where the match is weak. A row's size may be missing; if present it is once, few, many or a size class.

v_call	j_call	clone_size	d_call	cdr3_aa	cdr3_nt
TRBV7-9	TRBJ2-7	few	TRBD1	CASSLRGGQGASYEQYF	TGTGCCAGCAGCTTACGGGGGGGACAGGGGGCCTCCTACGAGCAGTACTTC
TRBV9	TRBJ1-1	NA	NA	CASSVVEFMNTEAFF	TGTGCCAGCAGCGTAGTCGAGTTCATGAACACTGAAGCTTTCTTT
TRBV30	TRBJ1-4	NA	NA	CAWARPGGTNEKLFF	TGTGCCTGGGCCAGACCGGGGGGCACTAATGAAAAACTGTTTTTT
TRBV25-1	TRBJ2-3	few	NA	CAPPIGSNTQYF	TGTGCCCCCCCCATCGGTAGTAATACGCAGTATTTT
TRBV7-9	TRBJ1-1	NA	NA	CASSSAGLPNTEAFF	TGTGCCAGCAGCTCTGCGGGACTCCCGAACACTGAAGCTTTCTTT
TRBV20-1	TRBJ2-1	NA	NA	CSARLNEQFF	TGCAGTGCTAGACTCAATGAGCAGTTCTTC
TRBV25-1	TRBJ2-7	NA	NA	CASSEGHYEQYF	TGTGCCAGCAGTGAAGGGCATTACGAGCAGTACTTC
TRBV5-1	TRBJ1-1	once	TRBD1	CASSPDRGIMNTEAFF	TGCGCCAGCAGCCCGGACAGGGGGATCATGAACACTGAAGCTTTCTTT
TRBV7-8	TRBJ2-7	NA	NA	CASSLDSWQGTSYEQYF	TGTGCCAGCAGCTTAGATAGTTGGCAGGGGACCTCCTACGAGCAGTACTTC
TRBV7-2	TRBJ2-7	NA	TRBD2	CASSYWTSGGTPEQYF	TGTGCCAGCAGCTACTGGACTAGCGGGGGGACCCCCGAGCAGTACTTC
TRBV5-4	TRBJ2-1	NA	NA	CASSLSSSAFNEQFF	TGTGCCAGCAGCTTGTCTTCCTCCGCGTTTAATGAGCAGTTCTTC
TRBV6-5	TRBJ1-1	NA	NA	CASRRQLSGTEAFF	TGTGCCAGCAGAAGACAGCTCTCGGGCACTGAAGCTTTCTTT
TRBV5-1	TRBJ2-1	NA	TRBD2	CASAASGGAYNEQFF	TGCGCCAGCGCCGCTAGCGGGGGGGCCTACAATGAGCAGTTCTTC
TRBV18	TRBJ1-2	NA	NA	CASSPGLSANYGYTF	TGTGCCAGCTCACCCGGTCTGTCCGCTAACTATGGCTACACCTTC
TRBV5-1	TRBJ2-7	NA	TRBD1	CASSLGQGANEQYF	TGCGCCAGCAGCTTAGGACAGGGGGCTAACGAGCAGTACTTC
TRBV10-3	TRBJ2-1	NA	NA	CAISDRGLRNEQFF	TGTGCCATCAGTGACAGGGGACTAAGGAATGAGCAGTTCTTC
TRBV11-3	TRBJ1-6	NA	TRBD1	CASTQGDRGNSYNSPLHF	TGTGCCAGCACCCAAGGGGACAGAGGGAATTCCTATAATTCACCCCTCCACTTT
TRBV7-2	TRBJ2-1	NA	TRBD2	CASSSYGGDYNEQFF	TGTGCCAGCAGCTCCTACGGGGGGGACTACAATGAGCAGTTCTTC
TRBV5-4	TRBJ2-4	NA	TRBD1	CASSLPSGGDKNIQYF	TGTGCCAGCAGCTTGCCGTCAGGGGGCGACAAAAACATTCAGTACTTC
TRBV27	TRBJ1-6	NA	NA	CASSLGPALGSYNSPLHF	TGTGCCAGCAGTTTGGGGCCAGCTCTGGGCTCCTATAATTCACCCCTCCACTTT